The subject of this entry is one T cell receptor (beta chain). The entry originates in a study of blood T cell repertoires in COVID-19. On the study more broadly: Acute and convalescent COVID-19 specimens originated in the United States, Italy and Spain. In each case, the material was cDNA or gDNA derived from T cells, B-cell-depleted T cells, or PBMCs.

Trimming took 2 bases from V and 3 from J, leaving 6 bases between them. Germline V gives CDR1 MNHEY, CDR2 SMNVEV (reference sequence). CDR3 length: 13 amino acids. Produced via immunoSEQ multiplex PCR; TCRdb's table is partial and in-frame only. This table holds 110,000 or so clones, 84% found once. The clonotype was recovered from a woman in her 50s with acute or convalescent COVID-19. The chain couples TRBV27 to TRBJ2-3; D gene ambiguous. The specimen was peripheral blood. The CDR3 here is CASSLLETDTQYF. CDR3 sequence (DNA): TGTGCCAGCAGTTTACTAGAGACAGATACGCAGTATTTT.